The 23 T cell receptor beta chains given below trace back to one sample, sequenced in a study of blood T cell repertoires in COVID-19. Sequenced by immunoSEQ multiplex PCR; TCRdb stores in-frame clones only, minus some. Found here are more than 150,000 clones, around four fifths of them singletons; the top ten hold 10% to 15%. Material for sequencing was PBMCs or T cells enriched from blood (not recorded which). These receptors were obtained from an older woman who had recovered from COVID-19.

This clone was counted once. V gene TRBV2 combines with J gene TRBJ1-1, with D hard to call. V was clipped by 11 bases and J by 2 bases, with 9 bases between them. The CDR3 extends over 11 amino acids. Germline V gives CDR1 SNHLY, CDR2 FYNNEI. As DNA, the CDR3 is TGTGCCGCGGCGGCTAACACTGAAGCTTTCTTT. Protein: CAAAANTEAFF.

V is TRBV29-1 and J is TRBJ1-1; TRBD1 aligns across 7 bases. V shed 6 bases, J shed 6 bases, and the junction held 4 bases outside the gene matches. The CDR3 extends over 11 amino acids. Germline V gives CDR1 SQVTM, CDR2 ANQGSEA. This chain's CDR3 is CSVTRGAEAFF. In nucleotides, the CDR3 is TGCAGCGTCACCAGGGGGGCTGAAGCTTTCTTT.

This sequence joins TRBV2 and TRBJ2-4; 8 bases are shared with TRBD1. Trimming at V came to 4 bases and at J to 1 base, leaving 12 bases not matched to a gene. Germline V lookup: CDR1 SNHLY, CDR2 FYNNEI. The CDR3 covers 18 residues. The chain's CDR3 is CASSVQGAQEVAKNIQYF. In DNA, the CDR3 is TGTGCCAGCAGTGTTCAGGGGGCGCAGGAGGTGGCCAAAAACATTCAGTACTTC.

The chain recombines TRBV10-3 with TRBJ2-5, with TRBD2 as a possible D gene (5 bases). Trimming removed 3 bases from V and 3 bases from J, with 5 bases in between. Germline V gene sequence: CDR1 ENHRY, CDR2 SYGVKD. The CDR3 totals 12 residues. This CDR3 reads CAISDGEETQYF. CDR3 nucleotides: TGTGCCATCAGTGACGGGGAAGAGACCCAGTACTTC.

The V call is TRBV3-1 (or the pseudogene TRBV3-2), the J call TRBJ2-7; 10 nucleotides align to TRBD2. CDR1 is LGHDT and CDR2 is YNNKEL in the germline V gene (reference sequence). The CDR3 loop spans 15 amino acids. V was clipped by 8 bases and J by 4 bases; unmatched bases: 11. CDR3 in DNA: TGTGCCAGCGGAATCCAGCGGGGGGGCCTATACGAGCAGTACTTC. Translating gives CASGIQRGGLYEQYF.

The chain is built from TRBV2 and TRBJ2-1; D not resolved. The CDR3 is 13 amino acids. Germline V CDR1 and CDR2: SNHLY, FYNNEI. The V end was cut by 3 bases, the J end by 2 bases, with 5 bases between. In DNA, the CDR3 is TGTGCCAGCAGTGATCCAACCTACAATGAGCAGTTCTTC. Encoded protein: CASSDPTYNEQFF. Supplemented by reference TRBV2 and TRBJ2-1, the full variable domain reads EPEVTQTPSHQVTQMGQEVILRCVPISNHLYFYWYRQILGQKVEFLVSFYNNEISEKSEIFDDQFSVERPDGSNFTLKIRSTKLEDSAMYFCASSDPTYNEQFFGPGTRLTVL.

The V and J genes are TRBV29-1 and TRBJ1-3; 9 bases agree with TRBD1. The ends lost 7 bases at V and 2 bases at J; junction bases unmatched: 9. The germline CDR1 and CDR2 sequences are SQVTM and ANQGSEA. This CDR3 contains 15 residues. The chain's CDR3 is CSARTGARPGNTIYF. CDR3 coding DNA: TGCAGCGCTAGGACAGGGGCTAGGCCTGGAAACACCATATATTTT.

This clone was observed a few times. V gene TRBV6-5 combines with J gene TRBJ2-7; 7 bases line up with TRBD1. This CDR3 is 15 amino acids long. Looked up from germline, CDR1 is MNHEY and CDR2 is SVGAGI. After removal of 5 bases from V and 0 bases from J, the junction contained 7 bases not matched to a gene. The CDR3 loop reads CASSPSGGPSYEQYF. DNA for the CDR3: TGTGCCAGCAGTCCATCAGGGGGTCCCTCCTACGAGCAGTACTTC.

The DNA for the CDR3 is TGTGCCAGCATGCGGAGCTCTGGAAACACCATATATTTT. This codes for CASMRSSGNTIYF. The chain has TRBV27 and TRBJ1-3; D is undetermined. Germline CDR1 MNHEY, CDR2 SMNVEV (reference sequence). The CDR3 has 13 residues. Trimming left V 7 bases short and J 0 bases short, with 7 bases between.

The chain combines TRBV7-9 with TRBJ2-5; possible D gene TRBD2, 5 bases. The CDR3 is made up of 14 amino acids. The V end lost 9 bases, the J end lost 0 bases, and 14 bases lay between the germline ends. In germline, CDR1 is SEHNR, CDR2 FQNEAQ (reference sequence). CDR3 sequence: CASRGSQYQETQYF. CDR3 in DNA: TGTGCCAGTCGGGGTAGCCAGTACCAAGAGACCCAGTACTTC. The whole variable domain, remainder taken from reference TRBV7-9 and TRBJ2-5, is DTGVSQNPRHKITKRGQNVTFRCDPISEHNRLYWYRQTLGQGPEFLTYFQNEAQLEKSRLLSDRFSAERPKGSFSTLEIQRTEQGDSAMYLCASRGSQYQETQYFGPGTRLLVL.

CDR3 DNA sequence: TGTGCCAGCAGCCAGATTGATTTGGTGCAGGGCGGAATTGGGACCCAGTACTTC. This gives the protein CASSQIDLVQGGIGTQYF. The J gene is TRBJ2-5, the V gene TRBV3-1 (or the pseudogene TRBV3-2); D perhaps matches TRBD1 (5 bases). In germline, CDR1 is LGHDT, CDR2 YNNKEL (reference sequence). Deletions cut 3 bases from V and 7 bases from J, with 27 bases between. CDR3 size: 18 residues.

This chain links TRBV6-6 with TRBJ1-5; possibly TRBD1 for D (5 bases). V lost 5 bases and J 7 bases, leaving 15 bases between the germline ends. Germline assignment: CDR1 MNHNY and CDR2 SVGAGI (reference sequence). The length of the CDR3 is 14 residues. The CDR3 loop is CASSPDGRGQPQHF. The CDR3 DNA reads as TGTGCCAGCAGTCCCGACGGAAGGGGACAGCCCCAGCATTTT.

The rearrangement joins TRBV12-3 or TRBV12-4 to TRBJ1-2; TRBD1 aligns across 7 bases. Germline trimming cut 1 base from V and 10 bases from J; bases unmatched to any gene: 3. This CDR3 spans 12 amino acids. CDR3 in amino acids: CASSLGDRIYTF. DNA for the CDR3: TGTGCCAGCAGTTTAGGGGACAGAATCTACACCTTC.

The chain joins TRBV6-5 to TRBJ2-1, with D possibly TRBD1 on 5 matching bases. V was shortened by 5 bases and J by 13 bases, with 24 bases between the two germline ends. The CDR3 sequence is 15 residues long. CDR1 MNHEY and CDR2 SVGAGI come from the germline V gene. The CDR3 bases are TGTGCCAGCAGTCGCCAAGACAGTAAAGGTCCCCCTCAGTTCTTC. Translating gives CASSRQDSKGPPQFF.

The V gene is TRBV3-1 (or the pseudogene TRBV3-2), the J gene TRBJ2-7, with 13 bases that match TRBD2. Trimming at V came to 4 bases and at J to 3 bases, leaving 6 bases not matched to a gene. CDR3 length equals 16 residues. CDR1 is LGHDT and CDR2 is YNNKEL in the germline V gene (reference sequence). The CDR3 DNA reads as TGTGCCAGCAGCCTGGGACTAGCGGGGTGGGACTACGAGCAGTACTTC. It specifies CASSLGLAGWDYEQYF.

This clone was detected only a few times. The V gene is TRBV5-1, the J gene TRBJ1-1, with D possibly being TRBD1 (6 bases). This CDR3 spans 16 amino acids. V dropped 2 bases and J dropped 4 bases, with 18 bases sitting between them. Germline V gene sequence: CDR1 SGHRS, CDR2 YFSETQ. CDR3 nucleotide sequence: TGCGCCAGCAGCTTAGTCCAGGGGAGCCGAACCACTGAAGCTTTCTTT. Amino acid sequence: CASSLVQGSRTTEAFF.

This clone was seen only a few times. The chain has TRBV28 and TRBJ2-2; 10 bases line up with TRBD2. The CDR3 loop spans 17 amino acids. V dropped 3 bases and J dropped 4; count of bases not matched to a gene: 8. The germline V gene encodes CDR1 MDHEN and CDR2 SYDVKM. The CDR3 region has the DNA TGTGCCAGCAGTTTTTGGGCTAGCGGGAGTGGCACCGGGGAGCTGTTTTTT. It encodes CASSFWASGSGTGELFF.

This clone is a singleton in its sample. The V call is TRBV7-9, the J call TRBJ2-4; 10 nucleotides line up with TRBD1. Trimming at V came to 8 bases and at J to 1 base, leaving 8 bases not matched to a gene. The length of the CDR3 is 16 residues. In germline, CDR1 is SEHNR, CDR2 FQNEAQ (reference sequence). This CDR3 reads CASGGGTGVAKNIQYF. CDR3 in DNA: TGTGCCAGCGGCGGAGGGACAGGGGTGGCCAAAAACATTCAGTACTTC.

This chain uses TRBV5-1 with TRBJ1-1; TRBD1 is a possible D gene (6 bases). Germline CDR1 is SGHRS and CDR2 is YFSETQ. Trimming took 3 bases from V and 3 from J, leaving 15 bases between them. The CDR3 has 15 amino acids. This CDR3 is CASSSSRGGYTEAFF. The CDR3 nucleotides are TGCGCCAGCAGCTCCTCTAGGGGGGGCTACACTGAAGCTTTCTTT.

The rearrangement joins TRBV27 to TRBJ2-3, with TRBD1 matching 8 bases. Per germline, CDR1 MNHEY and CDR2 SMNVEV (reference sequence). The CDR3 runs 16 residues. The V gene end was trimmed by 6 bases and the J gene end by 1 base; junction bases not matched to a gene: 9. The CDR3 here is CASSRRQGQGTDTQYF. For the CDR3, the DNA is TGTGCCAGCAGCCGTCGACAGGGGCAGGGCACAGATACGCAGTATTTT.

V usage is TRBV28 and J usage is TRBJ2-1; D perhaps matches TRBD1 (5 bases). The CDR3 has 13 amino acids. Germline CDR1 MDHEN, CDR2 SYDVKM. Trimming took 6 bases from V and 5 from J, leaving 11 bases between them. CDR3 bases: TGTGCCAGCAGGCAGGGCTCAAACAATGAGCAGTTCTTC. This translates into CASRQGSNNEQFF.

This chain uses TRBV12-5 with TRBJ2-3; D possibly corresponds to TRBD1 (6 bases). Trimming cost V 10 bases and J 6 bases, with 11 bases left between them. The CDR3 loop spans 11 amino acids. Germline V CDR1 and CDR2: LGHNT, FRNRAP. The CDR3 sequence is CATLRGDTQYF. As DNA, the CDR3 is TGTGCTACTCTAAGGGGGGATACGCAGTATTTT.

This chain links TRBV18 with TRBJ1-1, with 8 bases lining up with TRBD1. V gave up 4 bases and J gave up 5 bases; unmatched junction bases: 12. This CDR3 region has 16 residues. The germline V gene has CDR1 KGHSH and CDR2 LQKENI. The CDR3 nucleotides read TGTGCCAGCTCACAAATGCCCCCAGGGGGCGGGACTGAAGCTTTCTTT. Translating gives CASSQMPPGGGTEAFF. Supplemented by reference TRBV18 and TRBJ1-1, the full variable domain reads NAGVMQNPRHLVRRRGQEARLRCSPMKGHSHVYWYRQLPEEGLKFMVYLQKENIIDESGMPKERFSAEFPKEGPSILRIQQVVRGDSAAYFCASSQMPPGGGTEAFFGQGTRLTVV.